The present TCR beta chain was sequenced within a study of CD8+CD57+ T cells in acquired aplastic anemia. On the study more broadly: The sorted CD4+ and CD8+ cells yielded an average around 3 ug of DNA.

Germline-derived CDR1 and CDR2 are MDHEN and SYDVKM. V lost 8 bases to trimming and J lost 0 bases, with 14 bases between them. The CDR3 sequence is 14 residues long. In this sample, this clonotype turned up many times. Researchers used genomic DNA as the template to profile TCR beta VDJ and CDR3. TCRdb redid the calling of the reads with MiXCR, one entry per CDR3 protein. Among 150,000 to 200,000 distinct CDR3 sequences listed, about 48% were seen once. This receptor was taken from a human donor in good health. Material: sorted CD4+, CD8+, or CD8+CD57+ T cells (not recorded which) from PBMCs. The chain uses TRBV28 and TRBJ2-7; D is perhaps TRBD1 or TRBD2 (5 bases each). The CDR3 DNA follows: TGTGCCAGCCACCAAACGGGGCCCTCCTACGAGCAGTACTTC. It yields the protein CASHQTGPSYEQYF.